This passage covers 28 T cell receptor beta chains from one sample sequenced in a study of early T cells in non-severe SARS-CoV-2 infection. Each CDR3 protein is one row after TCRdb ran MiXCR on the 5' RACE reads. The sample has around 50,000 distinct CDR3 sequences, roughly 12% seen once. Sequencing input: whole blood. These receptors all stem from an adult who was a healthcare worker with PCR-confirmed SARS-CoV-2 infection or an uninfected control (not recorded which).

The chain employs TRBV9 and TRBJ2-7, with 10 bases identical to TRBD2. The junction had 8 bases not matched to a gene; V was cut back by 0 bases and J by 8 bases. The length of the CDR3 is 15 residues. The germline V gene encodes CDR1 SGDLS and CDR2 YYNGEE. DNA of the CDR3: TGTGCCAGCAGCGTAGACCCAGGGACTAGCGAGCAGCAGTACTTC. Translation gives CASSVDPGTSEQQYF.

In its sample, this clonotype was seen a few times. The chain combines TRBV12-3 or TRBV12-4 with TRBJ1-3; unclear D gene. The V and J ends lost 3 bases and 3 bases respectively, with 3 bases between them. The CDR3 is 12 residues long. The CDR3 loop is CASSFFGNTIYF. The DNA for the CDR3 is TGTGCCAGCAGTTTCTTTGGAAACACCATATATTTT.

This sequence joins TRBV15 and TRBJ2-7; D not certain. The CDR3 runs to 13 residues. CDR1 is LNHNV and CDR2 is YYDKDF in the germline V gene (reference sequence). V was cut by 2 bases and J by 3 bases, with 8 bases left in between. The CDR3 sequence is CATSRQTGYEQYF. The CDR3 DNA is TGTGCCACCAGCAGACAGACTGGCTACGAGCAGTACTTC.

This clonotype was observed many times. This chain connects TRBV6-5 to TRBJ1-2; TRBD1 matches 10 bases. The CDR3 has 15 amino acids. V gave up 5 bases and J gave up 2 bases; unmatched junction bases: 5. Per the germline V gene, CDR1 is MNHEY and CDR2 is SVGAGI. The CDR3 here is CASSGRGQGNYGYTF. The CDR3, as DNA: TGTGCCAGCAGTGGAAGGGGACAGGGGAACTATGGCTACACCTTC.

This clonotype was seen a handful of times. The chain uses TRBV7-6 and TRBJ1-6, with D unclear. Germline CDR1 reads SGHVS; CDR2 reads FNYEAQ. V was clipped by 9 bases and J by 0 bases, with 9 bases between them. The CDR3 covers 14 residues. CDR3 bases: TGTGCCAGGCCCGACATCTCCTATAATTCACCCCTCCACTTT. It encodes CARPDISYNSPLHF.

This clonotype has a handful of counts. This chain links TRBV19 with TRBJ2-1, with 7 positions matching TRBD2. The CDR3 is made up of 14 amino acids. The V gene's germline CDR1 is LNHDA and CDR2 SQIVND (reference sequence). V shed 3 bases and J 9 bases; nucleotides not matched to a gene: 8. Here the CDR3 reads CASSIKTSNLEQFF. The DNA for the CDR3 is TGTGCCAGTAGTATCAAGACTAGCAATCTTGAGCAGTTCTTC.

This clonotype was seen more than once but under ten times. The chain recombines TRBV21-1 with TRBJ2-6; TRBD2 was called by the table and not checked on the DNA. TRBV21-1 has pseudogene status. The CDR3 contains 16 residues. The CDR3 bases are TGTGCCAGCAGCAAAGACACGGAGGGAGGGGCCAACGTCCTGACTTTC. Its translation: CASSKDTEGGANVLTF.

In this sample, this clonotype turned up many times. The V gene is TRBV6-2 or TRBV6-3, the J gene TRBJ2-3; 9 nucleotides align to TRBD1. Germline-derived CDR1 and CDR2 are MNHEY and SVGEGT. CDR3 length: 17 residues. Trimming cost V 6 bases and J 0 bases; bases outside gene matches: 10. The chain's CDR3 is CASRRNPGQGSTDTQYF. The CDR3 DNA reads TGTGCCAGCAGAAGAAACCCGGGACAGGGAAGCACAGATACGCAGTATTTT.

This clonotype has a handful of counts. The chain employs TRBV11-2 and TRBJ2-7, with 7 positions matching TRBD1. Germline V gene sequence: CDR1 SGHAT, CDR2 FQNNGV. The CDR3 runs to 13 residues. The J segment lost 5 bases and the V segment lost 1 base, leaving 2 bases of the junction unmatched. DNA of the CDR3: TGTGCCAGCAGCTTAGGACAGGGCGACGAGCAGTACTTC. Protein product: CASSLGQGDEQYF.

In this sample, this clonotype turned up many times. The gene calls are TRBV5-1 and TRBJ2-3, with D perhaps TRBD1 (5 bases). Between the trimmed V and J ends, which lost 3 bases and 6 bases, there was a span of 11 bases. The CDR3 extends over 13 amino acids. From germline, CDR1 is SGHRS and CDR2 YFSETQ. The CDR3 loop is CASSSQVSDTQYF. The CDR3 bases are TGCGCCAGCAGCTCACAGGTTTCGGATACGCAGTATTTT.

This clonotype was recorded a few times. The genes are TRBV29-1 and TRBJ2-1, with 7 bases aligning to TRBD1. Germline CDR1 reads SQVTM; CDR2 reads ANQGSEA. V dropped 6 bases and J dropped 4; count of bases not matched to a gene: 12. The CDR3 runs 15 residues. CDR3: CSVRAGTDYYNEQFF. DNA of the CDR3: TGCAGCGTGAGGGCCGGGACAGATTATTACAATGAGCAGTTCTTC.

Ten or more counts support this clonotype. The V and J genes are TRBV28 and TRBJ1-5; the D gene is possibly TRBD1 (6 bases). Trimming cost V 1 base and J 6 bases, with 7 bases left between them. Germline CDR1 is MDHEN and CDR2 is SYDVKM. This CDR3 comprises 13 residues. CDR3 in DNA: TGTGCCAGCAGTTTATTCAGGGGTCAGCCCCAGCATTTT. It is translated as CASSLFRGQPQHF.

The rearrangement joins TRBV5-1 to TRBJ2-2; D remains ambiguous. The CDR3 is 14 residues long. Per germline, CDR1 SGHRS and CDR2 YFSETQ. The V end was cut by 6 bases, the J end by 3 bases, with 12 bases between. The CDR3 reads CASMWFADTGELFF. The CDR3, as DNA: TGCGCCAGCATGTGGTTCGCAGACACCGGGGAGCTGTTTTTT.

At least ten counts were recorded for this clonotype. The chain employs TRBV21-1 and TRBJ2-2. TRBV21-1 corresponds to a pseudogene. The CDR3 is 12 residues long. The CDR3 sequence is CASTVSAGELFF. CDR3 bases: TGTGCCAGCACAGTTTCGGCCGGGGAGCTGTTTTTT.

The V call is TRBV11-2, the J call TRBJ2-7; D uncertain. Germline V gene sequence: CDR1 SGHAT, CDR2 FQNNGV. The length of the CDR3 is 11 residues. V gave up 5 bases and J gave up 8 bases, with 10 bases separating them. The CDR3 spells CASSRAPQQYF. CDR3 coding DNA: TGTGCCAGCAGCCGAGCTCCCCAGCAGTACTTC.

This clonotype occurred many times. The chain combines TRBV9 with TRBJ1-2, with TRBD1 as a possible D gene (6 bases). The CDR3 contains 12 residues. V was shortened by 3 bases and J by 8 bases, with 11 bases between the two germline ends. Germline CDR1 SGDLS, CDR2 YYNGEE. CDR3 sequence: CASSAQGKGYTF. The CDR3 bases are TGTGCCAGCAGCGCACAGGGAAAAGGCTACACCTTC.

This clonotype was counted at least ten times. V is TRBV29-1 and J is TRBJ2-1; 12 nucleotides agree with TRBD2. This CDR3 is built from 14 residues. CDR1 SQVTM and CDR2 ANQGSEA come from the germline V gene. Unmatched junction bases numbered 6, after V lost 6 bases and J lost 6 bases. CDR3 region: CSVELAGGSNEQFF. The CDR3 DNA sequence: TGCAGCGTGGAACTAGCGGGGGGCTCCAATGAGCAGTTCTTC.

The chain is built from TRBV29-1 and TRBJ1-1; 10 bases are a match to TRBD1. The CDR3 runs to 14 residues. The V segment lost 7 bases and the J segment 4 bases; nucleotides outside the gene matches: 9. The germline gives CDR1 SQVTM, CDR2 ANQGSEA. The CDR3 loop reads CSAPTGGVGTEAFF. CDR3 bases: TGCAGCGCACCGACAGGGGGCGTCGGCACTGAAGCTTTCTTT. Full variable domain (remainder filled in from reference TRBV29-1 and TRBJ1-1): SAVISQKPSRDICQRGTSLTIQCQVDSQVTMMFWYRQQPGQSLTLIATANQGSEATYESGFVIDKFPISRPNLTFSTLTVSNMSPEDSSIYLCSAPTGGVGTEAFFGQGTRLTVV.

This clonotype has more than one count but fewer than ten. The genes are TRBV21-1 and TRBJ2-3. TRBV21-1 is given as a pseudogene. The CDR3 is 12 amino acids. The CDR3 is CASFLIGDTQYF. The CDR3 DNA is TGTGCCAGCTTTCTAATAGGGGATACGCAGTATTTT.

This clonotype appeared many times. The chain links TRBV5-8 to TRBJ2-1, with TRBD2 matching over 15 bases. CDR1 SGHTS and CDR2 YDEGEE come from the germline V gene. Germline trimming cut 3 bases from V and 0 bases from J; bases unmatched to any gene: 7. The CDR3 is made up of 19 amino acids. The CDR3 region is CASSYGTSGRRPSYNEQFF. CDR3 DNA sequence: TGTGCCAGCAGCTACGGGACTAGCGGGAGGCGACCCTCCTACAATGAGCAGTTCTTC.

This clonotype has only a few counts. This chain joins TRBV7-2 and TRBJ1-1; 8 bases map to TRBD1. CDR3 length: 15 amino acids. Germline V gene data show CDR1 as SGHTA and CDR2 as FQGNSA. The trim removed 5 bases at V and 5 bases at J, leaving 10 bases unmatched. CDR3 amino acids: CASSIRQGPGTEAFF. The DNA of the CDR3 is TGTGCCAGCAGCATACGACAGGGGCCGGGAACTGAAGCTTTCTTT.

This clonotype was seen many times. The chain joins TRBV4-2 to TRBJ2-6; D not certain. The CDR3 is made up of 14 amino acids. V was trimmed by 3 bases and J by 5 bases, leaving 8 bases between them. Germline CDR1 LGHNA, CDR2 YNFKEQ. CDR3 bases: TGTGCCAGCAGCCAGAAGGGCTGGGCCAACGTCCTGACTTTC. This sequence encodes CASSQKGWANVLTF.

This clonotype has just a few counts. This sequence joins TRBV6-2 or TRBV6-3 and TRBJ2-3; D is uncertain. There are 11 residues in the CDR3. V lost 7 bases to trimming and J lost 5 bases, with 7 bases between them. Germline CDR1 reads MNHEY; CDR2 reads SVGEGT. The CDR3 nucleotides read TGTGCCAGCAATAGAGAAGATACGCAGTATTTT. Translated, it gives CASNREDTQYF.

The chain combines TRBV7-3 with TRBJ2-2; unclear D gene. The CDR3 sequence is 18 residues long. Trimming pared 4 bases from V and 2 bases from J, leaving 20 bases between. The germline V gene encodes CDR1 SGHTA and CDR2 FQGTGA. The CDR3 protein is CASSSPGPGLANTGELFF. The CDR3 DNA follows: TGTGCCAGCAGCTCCCCTGGGCCCGGGTTGGCCAACACCGGGGAGCTGTTTTTT.

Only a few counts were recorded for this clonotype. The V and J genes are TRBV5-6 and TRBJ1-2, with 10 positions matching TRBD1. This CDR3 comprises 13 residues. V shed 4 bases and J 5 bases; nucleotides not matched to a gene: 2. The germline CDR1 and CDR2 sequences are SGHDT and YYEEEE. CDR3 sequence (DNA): TGTGCCAGCAGCACGGGACAGGGGTATGGCTACACCTTC. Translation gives CASSTGQGYGYTF.

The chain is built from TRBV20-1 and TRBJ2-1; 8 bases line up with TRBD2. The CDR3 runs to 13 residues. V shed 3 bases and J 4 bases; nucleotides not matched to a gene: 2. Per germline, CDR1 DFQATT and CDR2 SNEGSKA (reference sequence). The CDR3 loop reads CSARTSAYNEQFF. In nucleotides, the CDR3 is TGCAGTGCTAGGACTAGCGCGTACAATGAGCAGTTCTTC.

The CDR3 nucleotides read TGTGCCAGCAGTTTATCCGGTGTACAGCCCCAGCATTTT. This sequence encodes CASSLSGVQPQHF. The V gene is TRBV27, the J gene TRBJ1-5; the D is unclear. V was cut by 0 bases and J by 7 bases, with 7 bases left in between. Per germline, CDR1 MNHEY and CDR2 SMNVEV (reference sequence). The CDR3 is 13 residues long.

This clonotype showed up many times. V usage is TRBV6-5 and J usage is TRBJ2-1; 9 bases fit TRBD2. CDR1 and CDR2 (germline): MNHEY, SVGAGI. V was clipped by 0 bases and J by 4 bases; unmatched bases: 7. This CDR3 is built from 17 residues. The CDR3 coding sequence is TGTGCCAGCAGTTACTCCGGAGTAGCGGGGGTTTACAATGAGCAGTTCTTC. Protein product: CASSYSGVAGVYNEQFF.